Described below is a single T cell receptor beta chain sequence and its context. What it binds is unknown. Germline loops: CDR1 SGHNT, CDR2 YYREEE (reference sequence). The CDR3 runs to 14 residues. V was cut by 2 bases and J by 7 bases, with 16 bases left in between. The data are from a study of CD8 T cells in Susac syndrome. The authors reverse transcribed roughly 0.5 to 1 ug RNA with random hexamers. TCRdb used MiXCR to reprocess the immunoSEQ multiplex PCR reads, holding one entry per CDR3 protein. The sample has 100,000 to 150,000 distinct CDR3 sequences, approximately 96% seen once. General study results and limits: In total CD8+ repertoires, approximately 17 Susac-specific public clones were found, and several in CD8+ TEMRA repertoires. Clonal expansion was present among Susac CD8+ cells. This expansion reached its peak in TEMRA cells and in active patients.

Sequenced input: CD8+ T cells from PBMCs. The sequence came from a human donor with Susac syndrome. This sequence joins TRBV5-4 and TRBJ2-7; D may match TRBD1 or TRBD2 (5 bases each). The CDR3 reads CASSLKDGAGEQYF. As DNA, the CDR3 is TGTGCCAGCAGCTTAAAAGACGGGGCCGGGGAGCAGTACTTC.